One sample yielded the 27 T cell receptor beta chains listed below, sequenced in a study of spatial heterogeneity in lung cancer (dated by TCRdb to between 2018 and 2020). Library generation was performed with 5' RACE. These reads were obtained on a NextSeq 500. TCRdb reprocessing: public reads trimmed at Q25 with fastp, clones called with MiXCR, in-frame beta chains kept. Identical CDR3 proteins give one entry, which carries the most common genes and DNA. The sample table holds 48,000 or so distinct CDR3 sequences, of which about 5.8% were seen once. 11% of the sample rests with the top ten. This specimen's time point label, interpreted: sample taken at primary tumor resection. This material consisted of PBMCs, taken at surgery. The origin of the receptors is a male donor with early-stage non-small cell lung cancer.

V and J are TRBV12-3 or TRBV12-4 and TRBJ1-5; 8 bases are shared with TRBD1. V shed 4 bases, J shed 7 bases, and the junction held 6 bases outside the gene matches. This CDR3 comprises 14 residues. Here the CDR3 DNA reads TGTGCCAGCAGTTCAACAGGGGGGAGCCAGCCCCAGCATTTT. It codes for CASSSTGGSQPQHF.

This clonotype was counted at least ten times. The chain's CDR3 is CASIDVGGTNEKLFF. Written as DNA, the CDR3 is TGTGCCAGCATAGATGTGGGGGGAACTAATGAAAAACTGTTTTTT. This chain joins TRBV28 and TRBJ1-4; D is perhaps TRBD1 (5 bases). This CDR3 comprises 15 residues. Trimming left V 7 bases short and J 1 base short, with 13 bases between. Germline lookup yields CDR1 MDHEN and CDR2 SYDVKM.

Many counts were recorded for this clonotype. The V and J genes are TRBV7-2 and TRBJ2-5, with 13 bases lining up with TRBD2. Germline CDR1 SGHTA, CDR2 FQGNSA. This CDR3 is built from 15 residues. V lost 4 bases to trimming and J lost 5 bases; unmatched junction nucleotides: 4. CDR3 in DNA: TGTGCCAGCAGCTCGCGACTAGCGGGAGGCGAGACCCAGTACTTC. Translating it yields CASSSRLAGGETQYF.

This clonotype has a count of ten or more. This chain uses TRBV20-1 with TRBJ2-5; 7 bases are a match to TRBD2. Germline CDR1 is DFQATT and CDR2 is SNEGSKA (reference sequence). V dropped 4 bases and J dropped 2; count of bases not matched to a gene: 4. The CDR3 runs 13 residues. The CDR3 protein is CSAKWGGQETQYF. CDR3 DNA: TGCAGTGCTAAGTGGGGGGGTCAAGAGACCCAGTACTTC.

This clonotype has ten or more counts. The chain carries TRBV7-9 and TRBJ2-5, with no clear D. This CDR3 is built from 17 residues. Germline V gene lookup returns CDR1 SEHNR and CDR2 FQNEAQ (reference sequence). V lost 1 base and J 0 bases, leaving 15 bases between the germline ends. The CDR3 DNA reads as TGTGCCAGCAGCTTAGGGAAGGGCTACCCAGACCAAGAGACCCAGTACTTC. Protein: CASSLGKGYPDQETQYF.

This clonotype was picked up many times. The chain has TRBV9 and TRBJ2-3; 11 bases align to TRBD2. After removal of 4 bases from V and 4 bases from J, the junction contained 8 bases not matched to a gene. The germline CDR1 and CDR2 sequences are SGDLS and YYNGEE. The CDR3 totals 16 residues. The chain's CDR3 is CASSPTTSGSADTQYF. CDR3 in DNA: TGTGCCAGCAGCCCAACTACTAGCGGGAGCGCAGATACGCAGTATTTT.

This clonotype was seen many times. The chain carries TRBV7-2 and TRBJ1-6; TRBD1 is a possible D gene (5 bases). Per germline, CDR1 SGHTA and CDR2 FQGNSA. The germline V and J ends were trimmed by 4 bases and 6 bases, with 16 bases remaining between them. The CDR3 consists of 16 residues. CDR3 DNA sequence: TGTGCCAGCAGCTCGCAGGGAGCCGGGACTAATTCACCCCTCCACTTT. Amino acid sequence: CASSSQGAGTNSPLHF.

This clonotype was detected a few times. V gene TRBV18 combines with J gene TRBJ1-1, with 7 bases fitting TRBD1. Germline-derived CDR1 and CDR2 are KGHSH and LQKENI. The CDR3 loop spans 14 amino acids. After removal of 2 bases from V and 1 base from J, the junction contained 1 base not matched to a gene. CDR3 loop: CASSPSGGNTEAFF. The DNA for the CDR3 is TGTGCCAGCTCACCATCAGGGGGGAACACTGAAGCTTTCTTT.

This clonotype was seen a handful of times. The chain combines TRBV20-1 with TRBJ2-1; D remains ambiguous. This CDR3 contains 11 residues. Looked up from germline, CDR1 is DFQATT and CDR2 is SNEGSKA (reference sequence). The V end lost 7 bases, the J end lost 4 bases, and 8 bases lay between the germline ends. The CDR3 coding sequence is TGCAGTGGTCAGTGGTACAATGAGCAGTTCTTC. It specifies CSGQWYNEQFF.

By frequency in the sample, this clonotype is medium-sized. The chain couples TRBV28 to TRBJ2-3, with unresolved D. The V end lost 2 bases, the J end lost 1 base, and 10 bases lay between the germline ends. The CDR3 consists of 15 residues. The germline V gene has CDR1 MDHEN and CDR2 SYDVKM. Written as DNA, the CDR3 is TGTGCCAGCAGTTTAAGAGGTGGGGGCACAGATACGCAGTATTTT. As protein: CASSLRGGGTDTQYF.

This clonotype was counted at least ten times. The CDR3 region has the DNA TGTGCCACCACATCCTACAATGAGCAGTTCTTC. Its protein product is CATTSYNEQFF. The chain employs TRBV19 and TRBJ2-1, with unresolved D. This CDR3 region has 11 residues. The V gene's germline CDR1 is LNHDA and CDR2 SQIVND (reference sequence). Trimming took 10 bases from V and 1 from J, leaving 5 bases between them.

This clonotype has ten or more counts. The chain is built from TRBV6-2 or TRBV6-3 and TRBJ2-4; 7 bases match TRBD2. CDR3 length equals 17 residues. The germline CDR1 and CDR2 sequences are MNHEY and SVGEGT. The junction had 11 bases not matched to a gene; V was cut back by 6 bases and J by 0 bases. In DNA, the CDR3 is TGTGCCAGCAGGCCCCGGGAGGAGTGGGTAGCCAAAAACATTCAGTACTTC. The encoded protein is CASRPREEWVAKNIQYF.

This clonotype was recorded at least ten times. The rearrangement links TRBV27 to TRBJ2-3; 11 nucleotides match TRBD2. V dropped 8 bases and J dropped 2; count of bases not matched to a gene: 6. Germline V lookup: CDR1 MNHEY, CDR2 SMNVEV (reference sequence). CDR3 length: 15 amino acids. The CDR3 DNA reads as TGTGCCAGCCGCCGACTAGCGGGGCTCACAGATACGCAGTATTTT. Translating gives CASRRLAGLTDTQYF.

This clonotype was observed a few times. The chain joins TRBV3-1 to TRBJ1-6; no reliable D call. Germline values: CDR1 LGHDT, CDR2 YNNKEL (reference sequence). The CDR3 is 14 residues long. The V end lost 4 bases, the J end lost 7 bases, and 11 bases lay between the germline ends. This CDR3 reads CASSPTAGNSPLHF. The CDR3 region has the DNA TGTGCCAGCAGCCCTACGGCGGGGAATTCACCCCTCCACTTT.

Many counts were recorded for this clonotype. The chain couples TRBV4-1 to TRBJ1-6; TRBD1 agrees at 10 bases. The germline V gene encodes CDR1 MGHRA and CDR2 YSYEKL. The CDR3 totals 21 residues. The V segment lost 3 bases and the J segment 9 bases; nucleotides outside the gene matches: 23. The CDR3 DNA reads TGCGCCAGCAGCCATCTTCGGGTACCGGGACAGGGGAATATAGTTGGTTCACCCCTCCACTTT. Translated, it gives CASSHLRVPGQGNIVGSPLHF.

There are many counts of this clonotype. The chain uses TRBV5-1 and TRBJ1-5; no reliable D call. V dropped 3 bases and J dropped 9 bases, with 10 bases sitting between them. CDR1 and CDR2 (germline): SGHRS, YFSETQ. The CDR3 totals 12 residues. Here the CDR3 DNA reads TGCGCCAGCAGCTCGGGCGGAGGGCCCCAGCATTTT. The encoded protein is CASSSGGGPQHF.

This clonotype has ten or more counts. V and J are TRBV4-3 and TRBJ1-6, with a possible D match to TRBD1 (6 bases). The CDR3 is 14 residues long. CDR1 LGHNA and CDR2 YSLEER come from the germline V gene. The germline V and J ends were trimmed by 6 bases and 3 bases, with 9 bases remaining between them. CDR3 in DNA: TGCGCCAGCAGGAGGGGACACTATAATTCACCCCTCCACTTT. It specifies CASRRGHYNSPLHF.

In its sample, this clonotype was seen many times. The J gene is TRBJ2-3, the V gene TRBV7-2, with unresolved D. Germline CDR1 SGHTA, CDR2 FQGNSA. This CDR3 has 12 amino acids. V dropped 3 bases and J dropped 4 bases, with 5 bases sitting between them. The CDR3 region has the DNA TGTGCCAGCAGCTTCGGGTCAGATACGCAGTATTTT. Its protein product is CASSFGSDTQYF.

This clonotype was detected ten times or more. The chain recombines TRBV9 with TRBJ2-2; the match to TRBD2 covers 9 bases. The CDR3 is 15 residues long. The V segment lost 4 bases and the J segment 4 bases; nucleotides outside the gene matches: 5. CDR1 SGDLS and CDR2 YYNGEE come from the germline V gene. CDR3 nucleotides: TGTGCCAGCAGCTTAGCGGGAGACGGCACCGGGGAGCTGTTTTTT. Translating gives CASSLAGDGTGELFF.

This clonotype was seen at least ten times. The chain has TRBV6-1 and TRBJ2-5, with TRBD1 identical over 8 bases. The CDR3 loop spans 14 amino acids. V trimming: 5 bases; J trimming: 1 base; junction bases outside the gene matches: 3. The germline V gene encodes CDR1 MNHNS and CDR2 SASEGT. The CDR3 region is CASSYTGGQETQYF. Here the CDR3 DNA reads TGTGCCAGCAGTTACACAGGGGGCCAAGAGACCCAGTACTTC.

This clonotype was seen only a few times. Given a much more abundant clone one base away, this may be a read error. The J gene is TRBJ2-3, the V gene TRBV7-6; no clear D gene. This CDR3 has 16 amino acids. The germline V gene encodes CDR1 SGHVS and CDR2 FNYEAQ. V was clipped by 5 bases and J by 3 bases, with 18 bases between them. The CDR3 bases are TGTGCCAGCAGCGTCCTCGCCGTTCAAGGGACAGATACGCAGTATTTT. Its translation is CASSVLAVQGTDTQYF.

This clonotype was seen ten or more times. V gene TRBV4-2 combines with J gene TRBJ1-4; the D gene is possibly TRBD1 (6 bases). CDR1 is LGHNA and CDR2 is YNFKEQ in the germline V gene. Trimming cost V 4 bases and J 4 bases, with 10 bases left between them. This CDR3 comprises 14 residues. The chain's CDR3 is CASSPGQRNEKLFF. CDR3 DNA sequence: TGTGCCAGCAGCCCTGGACAGCGTAATGAAAAACTGTTTTTT.

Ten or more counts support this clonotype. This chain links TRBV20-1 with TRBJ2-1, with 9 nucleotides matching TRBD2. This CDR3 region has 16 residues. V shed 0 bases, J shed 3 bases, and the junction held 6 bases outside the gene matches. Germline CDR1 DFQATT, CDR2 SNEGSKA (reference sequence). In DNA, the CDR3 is TGCAGTGCTAGAGATAGCGGGAGACCTAACTACAATGAGCAGTTCTTC. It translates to CSARDSGRPNYNEQFF.

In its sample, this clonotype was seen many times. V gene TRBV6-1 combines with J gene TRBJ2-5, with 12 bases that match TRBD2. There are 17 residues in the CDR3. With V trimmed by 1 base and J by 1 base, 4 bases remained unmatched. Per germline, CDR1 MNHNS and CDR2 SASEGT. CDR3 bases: TGTGCCAGCAGTGAAGGACTAGCGGGAGTGCGCCAAGAGACCCAGTACTTC. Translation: CASSEGLAGVRQETQYF.

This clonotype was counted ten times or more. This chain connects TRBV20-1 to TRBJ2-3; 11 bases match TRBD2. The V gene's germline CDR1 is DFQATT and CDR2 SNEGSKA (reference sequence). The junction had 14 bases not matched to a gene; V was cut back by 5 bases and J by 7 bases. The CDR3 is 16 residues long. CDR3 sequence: CSAPTPLAGDINTQYF. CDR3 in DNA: TGCAGTGCTCCCACCCCACTAGCGGGAGATATAAATACGCAGTATTTT.

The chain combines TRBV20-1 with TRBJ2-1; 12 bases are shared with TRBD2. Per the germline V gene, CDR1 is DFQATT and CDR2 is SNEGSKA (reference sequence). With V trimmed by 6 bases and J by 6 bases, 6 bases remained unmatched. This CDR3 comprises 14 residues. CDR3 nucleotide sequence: TGCAGTGCCCCGACTAGCGGGAGTCGCAATGAGCAGTTCTTC. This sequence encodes CSAPTSGSRNEQFF.

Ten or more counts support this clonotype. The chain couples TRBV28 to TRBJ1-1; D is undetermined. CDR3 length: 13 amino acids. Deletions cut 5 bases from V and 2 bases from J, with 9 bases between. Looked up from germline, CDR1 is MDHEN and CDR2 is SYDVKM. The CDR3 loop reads CASSPSTNTEAFF. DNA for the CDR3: TGTGCCAGCAGTCCCTCGACAAACACTGAAGCTTTCTTT. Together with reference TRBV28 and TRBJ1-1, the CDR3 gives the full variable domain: DVKVTQSSRYLVKRTGEKVFLECVQDMDHENMFWYRQDPGLGLRLIYFSYDVKMKEKGDIPEGYSVSREKKERFSLILESASTNQTSMYLCASSPSTNTEAFFGQGTRLTVV.